Detailed here is one T cell receptor (beta chain). Its antigen target is currently unknown. Per-base quality was not reported, and no clone a single base away is much larger than it. Healthy HIV-negative adults with no recently reported acute infections or vaccinations were included as donors. Every donor was a Caucasian adult residing in Nashville, Tennessee, USA. CD4+ T cells were enriched through magnetic negative selection, after which naive cells were positively selected on CD45RA and the remaining negative fraction served as the memory subset. Blood was obtained by leukapheresis, after which PBMCs were separated by Ficoll-Histopaque density gradient centrifugation and cryopreserved in liquid nitrogen vapor phase. Analytical flow cytometry was used to check the purity and quantity of each magnetically sorted T cell population. Each sorted fraction had its genomic DNA isolated and then quantified by UV absorbance on a Nanodrop 2000c.

Using the deep immunoSEQ assay, TCR CDR3 regions were amplified from genomic DNA by multiplex PCR. Genomic DNA extracted from each cell subset was distributed evenly over all wells of several immunoSEQ 96-well plates, and each plate served as one replicate. For sorted subsets, about 200 ng genomic DNA, equal to about 30,000 T cell genomes, was loaded into each replicate PCR. Purified libraries were quantified with a Qubit 3.0 fluorometer, sized on a Bioanalyzer 2100, and re-quantified with the KAPA Library Quantification kit. A separate single-read 150-cycle Illumina NextSeq 550 flow cell was used to sequence each immunoSEQ 96-well plate. The authors processed their data as follows. Because only junctional sequences without quality scores were contained in the immunoSEQ output, filtering matching that applied to full-length reads could not be performed. To assign V/J genes and CDR3, sequences were annotated against IMGT germline references using PyIR, a Python wrapper for IgBLAST v1.9. Reads were filtered out if the reads had weak V/J assignments (E-value above 1e-6), no CDR3, stop codons, out-of-frame junctions, or ambiguous translated residues. A V3J clonotype was defined by an identical inferred V gene, J gene, and CDR3 amino acid sequence. Percentage overlap between repertoires was computed as shared unique clonotypes divided by the size of the smaller repertoire. Richness of each repertoire was evaluated using RTK rarefaction, the Chao1 estimator, and Recon v2.1 estimates of unobserved clonotypes. Generation probabilities were computed with OLGA for all TCRbeta clonotypes obtained by the gDNA method from several donors. Not all clones reach the TCRdb copy of this immuneACCESS table, which keeps in-frame sequences only. Checked studies attribute under half of the gap to unresolved V genes and leave the rest unexplained. For V, J and clone size, that table is used; D and trimming come from the DNA. Here the sample has some 2,000,000 clones; 95% occur a single time. Together, the top ten hold roughly 0.13% of the sample.

This sample is part of a study of shared clonotypes between healthy human individuals (dated by TCRdb to 2019 to 2021). About the investigation overall: The cohort included a few men and a couple of women between 18 and 49 years of age. The study deeply sequenced blood TCR repertoires of about 5 healthy adults to estimate repertoire size and the extent of clonotype sharing between individuals. Libraries were prepared and TCR repertoires were sequenced by different laboratories using diverse techniques, in order to increase sequencing depth and limit assay-specific biases. Per donor, leukapheresis produced somewhere between about 0.8 and 9 billion PBMCs. For each donor, CD4 naive and CD4 memory were each given three plates, CD8 naive was given two plates, and CD8 memory was given one plate.

Spanning cysteine to phenylalanine, the CDR3 consists of 13 amino acids. Solely the CDR3 DNA is kept, with 39 bases framed from the first base. CDR1 MGHDK and CDR2 SYGVNS were looked up in the germline V gene. The junction carries 12 bases between V and J, which are trimmed by 7 bases and 6 bases respectively. The full study reports these points: Higher generation probabilities were observed for clonotypes shared by all four sorted-subset donors than for non-shared clonotypes. When a few donors were compared, the shared fraction of clonotypes was about 5% for naive CD4, 3.5% to 4% for naive CD8, 2.3% for memory CD4, and 0.35% to 0.5% for memory CD8. Sampling was restricted to blood, and TCR repertoires in tissue are likely to differ from TCR repertoires in blood. Naive subsets generally had larger estimated clonotype richness than memory subsets. Even with the large sequencing depth, rarefaction of the sorted-subset datasets indicated that sequencing was incomplete. The small number of donors limited the genetic and exposure-history diversity represented. Based on pairwise subsampling, the degree of clonotype sharing among donors was expected to be affected by sequencing depth.

The receptor comes from a man in his late teens or twenties in good health. The rearranged chain carries TRBV25-1 and TRBJ2-2, with a tentative D gene TRBD1 over 6 matching bases. Sequencing was done on a sample of naive CD4+ T cells sorted from blood. What this sample's cell subset or site label stands for: CD45RA+ positively selected. The nucleotide sequence is given as TGTGCCAGCAATCCCACAGGGTCCGGGGAGCTGTTTTTT. Its protein product is CASNPTGSGELFF.